The T cell receptor (beta chain) described here comes from a study of blood T cell repertoires in COVID-19. Turning to the study itself: Acute and convalescent COVID-19 specimens originated in the United States, Italy and Spain. Sources were T cells, B-cell-depleted T cells, or PBMCs; the material itself was cDNA or gDNA.

This CDR3 spans 15 amino acids. The ends were cut back, 8 bases at V and 1 base at J, with 17 bases in the middle. Germline V CDR1 and CDR2: MNHEY, SMNVEV (reference sequence). Cohorts were determined from participant-reported clinical history. This table comes from immunoSEQ multiplex PCR, and its TCRdb copy is limited to in-frame clones, with some not included. Of about 320,000 clones in the sample, approximately 88% were seen once. The genes are TRBV27 and TRBJ1-2; TRBD1 might be the D (5 bases). The material sequenced was PBMCs or T cells enriched from blood (not recorded which). The origin of this receptor is a man in his 60s who had recovered from COVID-19. The CDR3: CASGPAGRNNYGYTF. The CDR3 DNA sequence: TGTGCCAGCGGACCGGCGGGACGGAATAACTATGGCTACACCTTC.